A single sample is the source of the 8 T cell receptor beta chains below, sequenced in a study of CDR3 diversity in severe acne. TCRdb reanalysed the PCR reads using MiXCR and keeps one entry per CDR3 protein. The repertoire includes over 100,000 distinct CDR3 sequences, roughly 51% of them detected once, and roughly 12% sits in the top ten. The source material was blood. The source of these receptors is a male donor with acne.

There are many counts of this clonotype. The gene calls are TRBV9 and TRBJ2-1, with TRBD2 as a possible D gene (6 bases). Trimming removed 1 base at V and 0 bases at J, with 17 bases between. Germline V gene data show CDR1 as SGDLS and CDR2 as YYNGEE. The CDR3 is 18 residues long. CDR3 loop: CASSVPSDGEDSYNEQFF. CDR3 DNA: TGTGCCAGCAGCGTACCTTCCGACGGGGAGGACTCCTACAATGAGCAGTTCTTC.

Comment on this clonotype: This could be a read error, since a much larger clone is one nucleotide away. J is TRBJ1-1 and V is TRBV15; TRBD1 might be the D (6 bases). CDR1 LNHNV and CDR2 YYDKDF come from the germline V gene (reference sequence). There are 16 residues in the CDR3. Trimming pared 3 bases from V and 6 bases from J, leaving 20 bases between. DNA for the CDR3: TGTGCCACCAGCAGCGGCCAGGGGTTGACTTCCGCTGAAGCTTTCTTT. Residues: CATSSGQGLTSAEAFF.

The CDR3 DNA follows: TGTGCCAGCAGCCACGGACAGCCCTGGAAGTACTTC. Its protein product is CASSHGQPWKYF. The V call is TRBV7-8, the J call TRBJ2-7, with a possible D match to TRBD1 (6 bases). Germline V CDR1 and CDR2: SGHVS, FQNEAQ. The ends were cut back, 5 bases at V and 11 bases at J, with 16 bases in the middle. The CDR3 loop spans 12 amino acids.

This chain joins TRBV7-9 and TRBJ2-2; 8 bases match TRBD2. This CDR3 is 14 amino acids long. Germline assignment: CDR1 SEHNR and CDR2 FQNEAQ (reference sequence). V trimming: 5 bases; J trimming: 7 bases; junction bases outside the gene matches: 6. DNA of the CDR3: TGTGCCAGCAGCGGGGGGACTAGTGGCGGGGAGCTGTTTTTT. Translation gives CASSGGTSGGELFF.

This clonotype was found a few times. This chain links TRBV2 with TRBJ1-3, with unresolved D. CDR1 SNHLY and CDR2 FYNNEI come from the germline V gene. Trimming shortened V by 4 bases and J by 5 bases, and 15 bases separated the two germline ends. This CDR3 contains 15 residues. DNA of the CDR3: TGTGCCAGCAGTGTCACCGCGGCAGAGAGAAACACCATATATTTT. It is translated as CASSVTAAERNTIYF.

Ten or more counts support this clonotype. V is TRBV27 and J is TRBJ2-7; a possible D gene is TRBD2 (5 bases). The length of the CDR3 is 9 residues. From germline, CDR1 is MNHEY and CDR2 SMNVEV (reference sequence). The CDR3 DNA reads as TGTTCGGGATCTGGCGAGCAGTACTTC. Protein sequence: CSGSGEQYF.

J is TRBJ1-2 and V is TRBV29-1, with 10 positions matching TRBD1. In germline, CDR1 is SQVTM, CDR2 ANQGSEA. This CDR3 has 12 amino acids. V lost 6 bases to trimming and J lost 7 bases; unmatched junction nucleotides: 5. The CDR3 loop is CSVGDRGGGYTF. The CDR3 bases are TGCAGCGTCGGGGACAGGGGTGGTGGCTACACCTTC.

This chain uses TRBV5-1 with TRBJ1-2; tentatively, D is TRBD1 (5 bases). V lost 6 bases to trimming and J lost 6 bases, with 24 bases between them. This CDR3 comprises 16 residues. The V gene's germline CDR1 is SGHRS and CDR2 YFSETQ. CDR3: CASTSRPMDKGDGYTF. CDR3 in DNA: TGCGCCAGCACCAGCCGACCCATGGACAAGGGAGATGGCTACACCTTC.